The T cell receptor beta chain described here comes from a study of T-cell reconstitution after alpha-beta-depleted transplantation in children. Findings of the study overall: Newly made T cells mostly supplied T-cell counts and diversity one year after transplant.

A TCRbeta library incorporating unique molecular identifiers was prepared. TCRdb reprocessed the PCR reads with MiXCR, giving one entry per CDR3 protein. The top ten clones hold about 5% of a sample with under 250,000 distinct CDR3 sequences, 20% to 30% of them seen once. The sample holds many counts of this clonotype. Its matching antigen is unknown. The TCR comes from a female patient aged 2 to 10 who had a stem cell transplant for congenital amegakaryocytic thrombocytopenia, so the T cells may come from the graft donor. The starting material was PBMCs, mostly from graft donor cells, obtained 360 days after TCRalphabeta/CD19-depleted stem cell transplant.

This chain's CDR3 is CASSPGTGAYEQYF. The CDR3 bases are TGTGCCAGCAGTCCCGGGACAGGGGCCTACGAGCAGTACTTC. The chain uses TRBV12-3 or TRBV12-4 and TRBJ2-7; TRBD1 aligns across 10 bases. V dropped 5 bases and J dropped 2; count of bases not matched to a gene: 3. The CDR3 consists of 14 residues.